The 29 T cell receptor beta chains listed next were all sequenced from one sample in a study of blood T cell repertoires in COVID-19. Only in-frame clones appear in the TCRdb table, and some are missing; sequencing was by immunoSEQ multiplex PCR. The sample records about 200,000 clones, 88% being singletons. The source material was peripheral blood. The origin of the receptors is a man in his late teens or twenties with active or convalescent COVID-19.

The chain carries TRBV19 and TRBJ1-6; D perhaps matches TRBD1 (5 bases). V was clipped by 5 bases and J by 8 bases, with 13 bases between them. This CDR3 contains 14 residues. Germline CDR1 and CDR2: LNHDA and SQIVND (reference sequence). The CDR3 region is CASSGGTQDSPLHF. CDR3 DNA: TGTGCCAGTAGTGGTGGGACTCAAGATTCACCCCTCCACTTT.

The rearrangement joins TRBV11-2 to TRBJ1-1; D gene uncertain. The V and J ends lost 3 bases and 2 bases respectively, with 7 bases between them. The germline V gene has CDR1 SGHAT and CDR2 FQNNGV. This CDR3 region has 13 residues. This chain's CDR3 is CASSFRVNTEAFF. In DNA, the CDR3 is TGTGCCAGCAGCTTTCGGGTAAACACTGAAGCTTTCTTT.

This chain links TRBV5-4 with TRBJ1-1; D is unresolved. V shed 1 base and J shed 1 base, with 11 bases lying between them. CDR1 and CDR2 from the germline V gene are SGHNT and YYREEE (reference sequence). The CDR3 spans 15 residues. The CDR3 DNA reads TGTGCCAGCAGCTTGCGAGGGAGAGGGAACACTGAAGCTTTCTTT. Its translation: CASSLRGRGNTEAFF. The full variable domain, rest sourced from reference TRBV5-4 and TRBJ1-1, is ETGVTQSPTHLIKTRGQQVTLRCSSQSGHNTVSWYQQALGQGPQFIFQYYREEENGRGNFPPRFSGLQFPNYSSELNVNALELDDSALYLCASSLRGRGNTEAFFGQGTRLTVV.

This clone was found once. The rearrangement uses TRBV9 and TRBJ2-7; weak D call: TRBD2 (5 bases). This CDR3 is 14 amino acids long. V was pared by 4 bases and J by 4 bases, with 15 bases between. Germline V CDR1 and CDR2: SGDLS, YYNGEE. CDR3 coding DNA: TGTGCCAGCAGCCCGGAGGACGGGGTATACGAGCAGTACTTC. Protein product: CASSPEDGVYEQYF.

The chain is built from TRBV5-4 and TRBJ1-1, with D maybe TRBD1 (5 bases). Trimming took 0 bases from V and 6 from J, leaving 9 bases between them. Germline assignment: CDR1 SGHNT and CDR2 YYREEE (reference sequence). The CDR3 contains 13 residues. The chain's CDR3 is CASSLGRGAEAFF. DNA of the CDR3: TGTGCCAGCAGCTTGGGGCGGGGCGCTGAAGCTTTCTTT. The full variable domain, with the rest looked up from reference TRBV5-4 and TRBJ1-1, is ETGVTQSPTHLIKTRGQQVTLRCSSQSGHNTVSWYQQALGQGPQFIFQYYREEENGRGNFPPRFSGLQFPNYSSELNVNALELDDSALYLCASSLGRGAEAFFGQGTRLTVV.

CDR3 loop: CASSPPNTGELFF. The CDR3 nucleotides are TGTGCCAGCAGCCCCCCAAACACCGGGGAGCTGTTTTTT. The V call is TRBV14, the J call TRBJ2-2; no reliable D call. This CDR3 is built from 13 residues. Germline assignment: CDR1 SGHDN and CDR2 FVKESK. V was trimmed by 4 bases and J by 2 bases, leaving 5 bases between them.

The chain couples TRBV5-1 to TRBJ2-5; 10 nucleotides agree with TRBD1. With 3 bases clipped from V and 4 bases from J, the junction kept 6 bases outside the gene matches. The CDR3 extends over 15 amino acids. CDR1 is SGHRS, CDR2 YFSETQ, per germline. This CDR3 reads CASSSTGGLGETQYF. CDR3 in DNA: TGCGCCAGCAGCTCGACAGGGGGCTTGGGAGAGACCCAGTACTTC. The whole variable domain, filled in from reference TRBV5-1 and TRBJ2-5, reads KAGVTQTPRYLIKTRGQQVTLSCSPISGHRSVSWYQQTPGQGLQFLFEYFSETQRNKGNFPGRFSGRQFSNSRSEMNVSTLELGDSALYLCASSSTGGLGETQYFGPGTRLLVL.

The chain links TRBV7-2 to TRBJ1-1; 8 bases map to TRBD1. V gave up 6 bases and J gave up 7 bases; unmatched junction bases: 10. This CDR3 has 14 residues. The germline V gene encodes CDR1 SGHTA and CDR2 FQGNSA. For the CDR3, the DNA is TGTGCCAGCAGGTTAACAGGACAGGGAGGTGAAGCTTTCTTT. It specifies CASRLTGQGGEAFF. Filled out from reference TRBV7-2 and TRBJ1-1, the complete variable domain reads GAGVSQSPSNKVTEKGKDVELRCDPISGHTALYWYRQSLGQGLEFLIYFQGNSAPDKSGLPSDRFSAERTGGSVSTLTIQRTQQEDSAVYLCASRLTGQGGEAFFGQGTRLTVV.

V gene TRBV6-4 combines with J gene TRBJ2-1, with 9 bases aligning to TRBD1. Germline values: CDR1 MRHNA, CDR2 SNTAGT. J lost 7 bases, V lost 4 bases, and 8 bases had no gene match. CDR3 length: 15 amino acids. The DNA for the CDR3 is TGTGCCAGCAGTGGATCGACAGGGGGTACAAATGAGCAGTTCTTC. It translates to CASSGSTGGTNEQFF.

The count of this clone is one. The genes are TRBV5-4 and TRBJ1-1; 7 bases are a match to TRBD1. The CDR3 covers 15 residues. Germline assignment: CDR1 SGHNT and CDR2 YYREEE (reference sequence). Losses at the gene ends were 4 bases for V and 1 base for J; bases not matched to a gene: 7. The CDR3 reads CASSLRTGKNTEAFF. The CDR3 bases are TGTGCCAGCAGCCTTAGGACAGGAAAGAACACTGAAGCTTTCTTT.

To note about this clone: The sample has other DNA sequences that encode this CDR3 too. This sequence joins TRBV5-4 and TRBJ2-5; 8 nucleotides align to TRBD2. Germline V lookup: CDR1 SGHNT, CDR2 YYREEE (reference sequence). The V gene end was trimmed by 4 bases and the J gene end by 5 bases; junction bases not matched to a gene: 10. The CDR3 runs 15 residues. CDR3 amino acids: CASSLVLAGTETQYF. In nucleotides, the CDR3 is TGTGCCAGCAGCCTGGTGTTAGCGGGGACCGAGACCCAGTACTTC.

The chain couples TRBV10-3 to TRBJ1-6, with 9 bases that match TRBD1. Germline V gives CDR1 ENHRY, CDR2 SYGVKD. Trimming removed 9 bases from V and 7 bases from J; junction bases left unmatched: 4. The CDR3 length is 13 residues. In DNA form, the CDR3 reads TGTGCCATGAGGGACAGGGAGAATTCACCCCTCCACTTT. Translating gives CAMRDRENSPLHF.

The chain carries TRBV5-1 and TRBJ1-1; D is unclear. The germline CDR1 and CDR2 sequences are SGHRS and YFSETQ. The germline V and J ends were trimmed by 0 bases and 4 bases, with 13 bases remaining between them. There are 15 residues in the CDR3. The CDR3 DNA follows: TGCGCCAGCAGCTTGGATCGGGGTTGGGGCACTGAAGCTTTCTTT. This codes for CASSLDRGWGTEAFF.

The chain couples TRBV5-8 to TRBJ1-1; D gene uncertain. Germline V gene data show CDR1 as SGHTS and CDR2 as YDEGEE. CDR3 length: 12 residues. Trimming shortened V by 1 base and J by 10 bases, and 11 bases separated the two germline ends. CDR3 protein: CASSLRGVRAFF. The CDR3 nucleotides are TGTGCCAGCAGCTTGCGCGGGGTGAGAGCTTTCTTT.

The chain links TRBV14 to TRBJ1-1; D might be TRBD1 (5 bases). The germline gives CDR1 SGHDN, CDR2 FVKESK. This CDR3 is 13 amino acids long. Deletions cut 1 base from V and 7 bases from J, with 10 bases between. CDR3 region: CASSQVGPGEAFF. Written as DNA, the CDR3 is TGTGCCAGCAGCCAAGTGGGGCCGGGTGAAGCTTTCTTT.

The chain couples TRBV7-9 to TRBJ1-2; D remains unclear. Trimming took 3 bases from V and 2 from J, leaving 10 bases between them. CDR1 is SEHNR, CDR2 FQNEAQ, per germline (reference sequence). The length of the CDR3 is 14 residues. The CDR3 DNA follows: TGTGCCAGCAGCTTTGAGACAAAAAACTATGGCTACACCTTC. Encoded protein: CASSFETKNYGYTF. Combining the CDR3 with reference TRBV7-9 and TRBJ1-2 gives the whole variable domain DTGVSQNPRHKITKRGQNVTFRCDPISEHNRLYWYRQTLGQGPEFLTYFQNEAQLEKSRLLSDRFSAERPKGSFSTLEIQRTEQGDSAMYLCASSFETKNYGYTFGSGTRLTVV.

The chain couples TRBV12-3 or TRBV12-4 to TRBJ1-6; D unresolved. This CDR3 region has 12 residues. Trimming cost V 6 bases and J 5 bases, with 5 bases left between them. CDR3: CASRRDNSPLHF. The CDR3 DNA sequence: TGTGCCAGCAGACGCGATAATTCACCCCTCCACTTT.

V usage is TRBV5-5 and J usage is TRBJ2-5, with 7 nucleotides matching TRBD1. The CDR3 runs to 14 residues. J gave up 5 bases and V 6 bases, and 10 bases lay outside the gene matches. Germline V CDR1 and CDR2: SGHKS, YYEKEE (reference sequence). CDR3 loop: CASTQGQGVETQYF. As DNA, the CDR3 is TGTGCCAGCACCCAAGGCCAGGGGGTGGAGACCCAGTACTTC.

The CDR3 DNA is TGTGCCAGCAGGACTAGCGGGAGTATCAACGAGCAGTACTTC. This encodes CASRTSGSINEQYF. The chain joins TRBV2 to TRBJ2-7; 12 bases are a match to TRBD2. This CDR3 is 14 amino acids long. With V trimmed by 6 bases and J by 5 bases, 5 bases remained unmatched. The germline CDR1 and CDR2 sequences are SNHLY and FYNNEI.

CDR3 sequence (DNA): TGTGCCAGCAGTTATGCGACAGCGAGCTCCTACGAGCAGTACTTC. This encodes CASSYATASSYEQYF. The chain links TRBV6-5 to TRBJ2-7; possible D gene TRBD1, 5 bases. Germline V gives CDR1 MNHEY, CDR2 SVGAGI. V was clipped by 3 bases and J by 0 bases, with 12 bases between them. The CDR3 is made up of 15 amino acids.

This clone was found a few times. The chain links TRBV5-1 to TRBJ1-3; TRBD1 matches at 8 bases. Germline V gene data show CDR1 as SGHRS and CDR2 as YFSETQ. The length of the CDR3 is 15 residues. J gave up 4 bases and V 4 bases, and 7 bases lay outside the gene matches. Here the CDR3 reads CASSPDRAAGNTIYF. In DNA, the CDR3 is TGCGCCAGCAGCCCGGACAGGGCGGCGGGAAACACCATATATTTT.

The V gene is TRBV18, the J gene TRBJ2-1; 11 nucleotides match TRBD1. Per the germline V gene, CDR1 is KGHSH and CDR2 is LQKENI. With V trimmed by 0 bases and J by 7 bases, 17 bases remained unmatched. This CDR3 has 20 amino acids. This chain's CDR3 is CASSPPGVIWDRGTPNEQFF. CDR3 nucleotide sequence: TGTGCCAGCTCACCACCTGGGGTTATTTGGGACAGGGGGACCCCAAATGAGCAGTTCTTC.

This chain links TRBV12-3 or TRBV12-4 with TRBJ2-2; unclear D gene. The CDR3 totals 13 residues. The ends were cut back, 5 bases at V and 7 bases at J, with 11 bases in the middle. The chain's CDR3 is CASSRDAVGELFF. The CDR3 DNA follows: TGTGCCAGCAGTCGTGATGCGGTCGGGGAGCTGTTTTTT.

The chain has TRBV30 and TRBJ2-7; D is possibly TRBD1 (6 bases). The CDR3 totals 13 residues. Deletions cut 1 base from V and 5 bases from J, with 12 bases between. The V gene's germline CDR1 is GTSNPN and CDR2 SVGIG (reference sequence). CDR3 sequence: CAWSDRVGNEQYF. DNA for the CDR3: TGTGCCTGGAGTGACAGGGTTGGGAACGAGCAGTACTTC.

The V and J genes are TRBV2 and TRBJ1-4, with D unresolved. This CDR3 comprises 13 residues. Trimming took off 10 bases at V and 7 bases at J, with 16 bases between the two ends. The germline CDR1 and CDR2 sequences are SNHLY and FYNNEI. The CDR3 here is CATQRQVLEKLFF. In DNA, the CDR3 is TGTGCCACCCAACGTCAGGTTCTTGAAAAACTGTTTTTT.

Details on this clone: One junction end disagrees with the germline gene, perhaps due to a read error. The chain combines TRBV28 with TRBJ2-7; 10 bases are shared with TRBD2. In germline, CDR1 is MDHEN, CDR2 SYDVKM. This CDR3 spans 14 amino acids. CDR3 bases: TGTGCCAGCAGAGACCGTCCTAGCGGGAGTTTGGCCCACTTC. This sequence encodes CASRDRPSGSLAHF.

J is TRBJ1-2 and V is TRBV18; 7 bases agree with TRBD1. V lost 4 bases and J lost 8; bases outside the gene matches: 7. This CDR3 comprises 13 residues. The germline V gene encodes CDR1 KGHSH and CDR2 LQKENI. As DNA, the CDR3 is TGTGCCAGCTCACAGCAAACAGGGGAAGGCTACACCTTC. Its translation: CASSQQTGEGYTF.

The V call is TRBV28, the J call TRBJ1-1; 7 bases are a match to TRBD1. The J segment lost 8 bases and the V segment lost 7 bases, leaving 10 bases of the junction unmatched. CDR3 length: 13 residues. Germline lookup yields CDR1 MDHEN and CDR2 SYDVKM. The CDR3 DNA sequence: TGTGCCAGCAATACCGGGACAGAAAACGAAGCTTTCTTT. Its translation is CASNTGTENEAFF.

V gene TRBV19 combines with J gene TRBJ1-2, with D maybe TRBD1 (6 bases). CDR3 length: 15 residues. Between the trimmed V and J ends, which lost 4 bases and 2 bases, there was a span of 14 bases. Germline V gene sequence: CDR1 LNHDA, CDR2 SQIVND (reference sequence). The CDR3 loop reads CASSKKQGPNYGYTF. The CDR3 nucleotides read TGTGCCAGTAGTAAAAAACAGGGTCCAAACTATGGCTACACCTTC.